This T cell receptor (beta chain) was recovered during a study of ipilimumab plus nivolumab after autologous stem cell transplantation. Overall study: The myeloma cohort included high-risk transplant-naive patients and patients relapsing within 3 years of a first autologous transplant.

Patients received nivolumab 3 mg/kg at weeks 1, 4, 7, 10, then fortnightly to week 26. Germline values: CDR1 MNHNY, CDR2 SVGAGI (reference sequence). J gave up 3 bases and V 7 bases, and 6 bases lay outside the gene matches. This CDR3 comprises 13 residues. Assay used: immunoSEQ multiplex PCR; TCRdb lists only in-frame clones, some missing. Of about 43,000 clones listed, 88% were seen once; the top ten hold 0.7% to 1%. The gene calls are TRBV6-6 and TRBJ2-7; 7 bases are a match to TRBD2. Sequencing used PBMCs, obtained in a trial of ipilimumab plus nivolumab as post-transplant consolidation. The TCR sequence derives from a male donor with multiple myeloma. Here the CDR3 reads CASMLAVYYEQYF. CDR3 in DNA: TGTGCCAGCATGCTAGCGGTGTACTACGAGCAGTACTTC.